The following is a T cell receptor beta chain sequence with its context. The entry originates in a study of shared clonotypes between healthy human individuals. The assay was immunoSEQ multiplex PCR, and TCRdb's table has in-frame clones only and misses some. This sample has about half a million clones, with 70% to 80% found just once. V lost 8 bases to trimming and J lost 5 bases; unmatched junction nucleotides: 13. The germline V gene has CDR1 SNHLY and CDR2 FYNNEI. CDR3 length: 16 residues. Sequencing used PBMCs. The chain recombines TRBV2 with TRBJ2-5, with TRBD2 matching over 11 bases. This clonotype was sampled from a woman between 35 and 50 years old in good health. Some clones in this sample may be carry-over from other donors' samples. The CDR3 reads CASGSVSGRAVETQYF. The CDR3 DNA follows: TGTGCCAGCGGGTCCGTTAGCGGGAGGGCCGTGGAGACCCAGTACTTC.